The 5 T cell receptor beta chains below all came from one sample that was sequenced in a study of Graves' ophthalmopathy and Graves' hyperthyroidism. Investigators amplified TCR beta CDR3 regions from RNA transcripts. Scientists carried out first-round RT-PCR using HTBI primers and then a second-round multiplex PCR. In TCRdb, the multiplex PCR reads were re-called with MiXCR into one record per CDR3 protein. The sample carries fewer than 600,000 distinct CDR3 sequences, about 15% recorded once. Sequencing was carried out using blood. The source of these receptors is a woman in her 30s with Graves' ophthalmopathy.

A few counts support this clonotype. The chain joins TRBV28 to TRBJ2-6; 9 bases fit TRBD2. This CDR3 spans 18 amino acids. Germline CDR1 MDHEN, CDR2 SYDVKM. Trimming took 3 bases from V and 4 from J; bases not matched to a gene: 10. The CDR3 coding sequence is TGTGCCAGCAGTTTTCTTTCTAGCGGGATCGGAGGGGCCAACGTCCTGACTTTC. Its protein is CASSFLSSGIGGANVLTF.

This clonotype was found a few times. The chain employs TRBV3-1 and TRBJ2-2; 7 bases agree with TRBD2. Unmatched junction bases numbered 4, after V lost 5 bases and J lost 4 bases. The germline gives CDR1 LGHDT, CDR2 YNNKEL (reference sequence). The CDR3 has 14 residues. The CDR3 is CASSKTGGTGELFF. The CDR3 DNA reads as TGTGCCAGCAGCAAGACGGGGGGCACCGGGGAGCTGTTTTTT.

This clonotype was seen at least ten times. The rearrangement links TRBV12-5 to TRBJ2-7; D is unclear. Between the trimmed V and J ends, which lost 0 bases and 5 bases, there was a span of 17 bases. Germline V gives CDR1 LGHNT, CDR2 FRNRAP. The CDR3 covers 16 residues. This CDR3 reads CASGLVIPRVGNEQYF. In DNA form, the CDR3 reads TGTGCTAGTGGTTTGGTAATTCCGAGAGTGGGGAACGAGCAGTACTTC.

In this sample, this clonotype turned up many times. The gene calls are TRBV9 and TRBJ1-6, with 9 bases matching TRBD1. Trimming took 0 bases from V and 10 from J; bases not matched to a gene: 5. The CDR3 has 15 amino acids. From germline, CDR1 is SGDLS and CDR2 YYNGEE. CDR3 sequence reads: CASSVEGTGRSPLHF. Here the CDR3 DNA reads TGTGCCAGCAGCGTAGAGGGGACAGGGCGCTCACCCCTCCACTTT.

Only a few counts were recorded for this clonotype. The chain employs TRBV20-1 and TRBJ2-5; TRBD2 aligns across 9 bases. After removal of 2 bases from V and 5 bases from J, the junction contained 12 bases not matched to a gene. CDR1 is DFQATT, CDR2 SNEGSKA, per germline (reference sequence). The CDR3 consists of 16 residues. In DNA, the CDR3 is TGCAGTGCTAGACTTCTTGCCGCGGGGGGGCCGGAGACCCAGTACTTC. It yields the protein CSARLLAAGGPETQYF.